The 32 T cell receptor beta chains below come from one sample, sequenced in a study of blood T cell repertoires in COVID-19. The table came from immunoSEQ multiplex PCR; TCRdb's copy has only in-frame clones and leaves some out. The data show about 210,000 clones, more than 75% seen once. The sequencing input was peripheral blood. Receptors were obtained from a woman in her 70s with COVID-19, enrolled during active disease.

This chain connects TRBV15 to TRBJ1-6; weak D call: TRBD1 (5 bases). There are 15 residues in the CDR3. Germline CDR1 is LNHNV and CDR2 is YYDKDF (reference sequence). V lost 0 bases, J lost 9 bases, and 12 bases lay in between. The CDR3 DNA is TGTGCCACCAGCAGAGAATCTCAGGGCAGTTCACCCCTCCACTTT. Translation gives CATSRESQGSSPLHF.

In its sample, this clone was seen a few times. The chain carries TRBV7-3 and TRBJ2-2, with 13 bases fitting TRBD2. CDR1 is SGHTA, CDR2 FQGTGA, per germline. This CDR3 has 15 amino acids. Germline trimming cut 5 bases from V and 5 bases from J; bases unmatched to any gene: 2. CDR3 protein: CASSQGLAGTGELFF. DNA for the CDR3: TGTGCCAGCAGCCAGGGACTAGCGGGAACCGGGGAGCTGTTTTTT.

The chain couples TRBV27 to TRBJ2-1; 7 bases align to TRBD2. V was pared by 8 bases and J by 0 bases, with 4 bases of the junction left unmatched. Germline lookup yields CDR1 MNHEY and CDR2 SMNVEV (reference sequence). The CDR3 contains 14 residues. The CDR3: CASRGEGSYNEQFF. As DNA, the CDR3 is TGTGCCAGCCGGGGGGAGGGCTCCTACAATGAGCAGTTCTTC.

CDR3 sequence reads: CASSEQGARGNTIYF. For the CDR3, the DNA is TGCGCCAGCAGCGAACAGGGGGCTCGTGGAAACACCATATATTTT. J is TRBJ1-3 and V is TRBV5-1; TRBD1 aligns across 9 bases. CDR3 size: 15 residues. With V trimmed by 4 bases and J by 3 bases, 5 bases remained unmatched. Germline V lookup: CDR1 SGHRS, CDR2 YFSETQ.

V gene TRBV11-2 combines with J gene TRBJ2-6; possible D gene TRBD1, 5 bases. CDR1 and CDR2 (germline): SGHAT, FQNNGV. Trimming took off 5 bases at V and 2 bases at J, with 10 bases between the two ends. The CDR3 runs to 15 residues. The CDR3 loop reads CASSRRETGANVLTF. In DNA, the CDR3 is TGTGCCAGCAGCCGCAGGGAAACTGGGGCCAACGTCCTGACTTTC.

This clone was seen a few times. The chain joins TRBV6-5 to TRBJ2-5, with 7 bases fitting TRBD1. The CDR3 contains 15 residues. Germline V CDR1 and CDR2: MNHEY, SVGAGI. The V segment lost 7 bases and the J segment 2 bases; nucleotides outside the gene matches: 10. CDR3 nucleotides: TGTGCCAGCAAACCGGAAGGGGGCCGTCAAGAGACCCAGTACTTC. The encoded protein is CASKPEGGRQETQYF.

The rearrangement uses TRBV25-1 and TRBJ2-1, with 9 bases that match TRBD2. Trimming took 5 bases from V and 5 from J; bases not matched to a gene: 4. CDR1 is MGHDK and CDR2 is SYGVNS in the germline V gene. CDR3 length: 14 residues. CDR3 nucleotide sequence: TGTGCCAGCAGTAGCGGGAGGACTCACAATGAGCAGTTCTTC. This gives the protein CASSSGRTHNEQFF.

This clone was counted a few times. V gene TRBV7-9 combines with J gene TRBJ2-7, with D possibly matching TRBD1 (6 bases). Germline CDR1 and CDR2: SEHNR and FQNEAQ (reference sequence). Trimming cost V 2 bases and J 0 bases, with 8 bases left between them. The CDR3 contains 14 residues. In nucleotides, the CDR3 is TGTGCCAGCAGCTTACCGGACAGCTCCTACGAGCAGTACTTC. As protein: CASSLPDSSYEQYF.

A single count supports this clone. The rearrangement uses TRBV2 and TRBJ1-1; the match to TRBD1 covers 7 bases. V shed 7 bases and J 4 bases; nucleotides not matched to a gene: 9. In germline, CDR1 is SNHLY, CDR2 FYNNEI. The CDR3 contains 14 residues. CDR3 residues: CASTGTGDSTEAFF. In DNA, the CDR3 is TGTGCCAGCACCGGTACAGGGGATTCCACTGAAGCTTTCTTT.

The chain uses TRBV5-6 and TRBJ1-5; 9 nucleotides match TRBD1. The CDR3 has 16 residues. V shed 4 bases, J shed 4 bases, and the junction held 9 bases outside the gene matches. Germline assignment: CDR1 SGHDT and CDR2 YYEEEE. As DNA, the CDR3 is TGTGCCAGCAGCCAGGACAGGGGCTTAGGTAATCAGCCCCAGCATTTT. Translation gives CASSQDRGLGNQPQHF. Together with reference TRBV5-6 and TRBJ1-5, the CDR3 gives the full variable domain: DAGVTQSPTHLIKTRGQQVTLRCSPKSGHDTVSWYQQALGQGPQFIFQYYEEEERQRGNFPDRFSGHQFPNYSSELNVNALLLGDSALYLCASSQDRGLGNQPQHFGDGTRLSIL.

J is TRBJ1-5 and V is TRBV6-5; possible D gene TRBD1, 6 bases. In germline, CDR1 is MNHEY, CDR2 SVGAGI. With 0 bases removed from V and 2 bases from J, the gap between germline ends came to 8 bases. The CDR3 is 15 amino acids. The CDR3 here is CASSYSSGGNQPQHF. The CDR3 region has the DNA TGTGCCAGCAGTTACTCCTCAGGGGGCAATCAGCCCCAGCATTTT.

The rearrangement uses TRBV7-9 and TRBJ2-1; the D gene is possibly TRBD2 (6 bases). The CDR3 runs to 14 residues. Germline values: CDR1 SEHNR, CDR2 FQNEAQ (reference sequence). V lost 5 bases and J 10 bases, leaving 18 bases between the germline ends. Here the CDR3 DNA reads TGTGCCAGCAGCCCTAGGGACTCCGAACTGGAGCAGTTCTTC. This codes for CASSPRDSELEQFF.

The count of this clone is one. The chain employs TRBV2 and TRBJ1-5; possibly TRBD1 for D (6 bases). The V gene's germline CDR1 is SNHLY and CDR2 FYNNEI. The CDR3 sequence is 18 residues long. V was cut by 7 bases and J by 5 bases, with 27 bases left in between. The CDR3 reads CASIYDYRAKGPYQPQHF. The CDR3 DNA sequence: TGTGCCAGCATATACGATTACAGGGCGAAAGGACCGTATCAGCCCCAGCATTTT.

The rearrangement links TRBV3-1 (or the pseudogene TRBV3-2) to TRBJ1-2; D gene uncertain. The CDR3 extends over 12 amino acids. V gave up 3 bases and J gave up 4 bases, with 6 bases separating them. The germline gives CDR1 LGHDT, CDR2 YNNKEL (reference sequence). In DNA, the CDR3 is TGTGCCAGCAGCCAGTCTTTCTATGGCTACACCTTC. Amino acids: CASSQSFYGYTF.

The chain joins TRBV5-4 to TRBJ2-3, with 13 bases identical to TRBD2. CDR3 length: 19 amino acids. CDR1 is SGHNT and CDR2 is YYREEE in the germline V gene (reference sequence). The trim removed 0 bases at V and 2 bases at J, leaving 9 bases unmatched. The CDR3, as DNA: TGTGCCAGCAGCTTGGAGGGACTAGCGGGAAGGAGACCCACAGATACGCAGTATTTT. It is translated as CASSLEGLAGRRPTDTQYF.

This clone has only one observation. The gene calls are TRBV5-6 and TRBJ2-5; 8 nucleotides agree with TRBD1. After removal of 0 bases from V and 4 bases from J, the junction contained 2 bases not matched to a gene. The CDR3 runs to 14 residues. Germline CDR1 is SGHDT and CDR2 is YYEEEE. The CDR3 DNA sequence: TGTGCCAGCAGCTTGGATGACAGGGGAGAGACCCAGTACTTC. This gives the protein CASSLDDRGETQYF.

The rearrangement uses TRBV5-8 and TRBJ1-2; 9 bases agree with TRBD1. V was pared by 0 bases and J by 7 bases, with 4 bases of the junction left unmatched. The germline gives CDR1 SGHTS, CDR2 YDEGEE. The CDR3 length is 14 residues. CDR3 bases: TGTGCCAGCAGCTTGGACAGGGGGCTTGGTGGCTACACCTTC. Protein sequence: CASSLDRGLGGYTF.

This clone was observed a single time. Other DNA sequences in this sample translate to the same CDR3. V gene TRBV11-2 combines with J gene TRBJ1-2, with D possibly being TRBD1 (6 bases). CDR3 length: 15 residues. Between the trimmed V and J ends, which lost 1 base and 2 bases, there was a span of 11 bases. CDR1 and CDR2 (germline): SGHAT, FQNNGV. CDR3: CASSLAAGANYGYTF. The CDR3 region has the DNA TGTGCCAGCAGCTTAGCGGCAGGGGCAAACTATGGCTACACCTTC. Full variable domain (outside the CDR3, taken from reference TRBV11-2 and TRBJ1-2): EAGVAQSPRYKIIEKRQSVAFWCNPISGHATLYWYQQILGQGPKLLIQFQNNGVVDDSQLPKDRFSAERLKGVDSTLKIQPAKLEDSAVYLCASSLAAGANYGYTFGSGTRLTVV.

The table lists this clone with a few counts. The V gene is TRBV30, the J gene TRBJ1-2; D not certain. This CDR3 region has 14 residues. V was shortened by 5 bases and J by 2 bases, with 15 bases between the two germline ends. Germline-derived CDR1 and CDR2 are GTSNPN and SVGIG (reference sequence). The CDR3 here is CAWSSAGQNYGYTF. The CDR3 DNA is TGTGCCTGGTCCTCAGCTGGGCAAAACTATGGCTACACCTTC.

The chain is built from TRBV19 and TRBJ2-5; 8 bases are shared with TRBD2. With 5 bases clipped from V and 5 bases from J, the junction kept 7 bases outside the gene matches. Germline V gene sequence: CDR1 LNHDA, CDR2 SQIVND (reference sequence). This CDR3 region has 14 residues. The CDR3 protein is CASSSRTSMETQYF. The CDR3 DNA follows: TGTGCCAGTAGTTCACGGACTAGCATGGAGACCCAGTACTTC.

The chain combines TRBV12-3 or TRBV12-4 with TRBJ1-1, with a tentative D call TRBD1 (5 bases). This CDR3 is 13 amino acids long. V lost 5 bases to trimming and J lost 5 bases, with 12 bases between them. For the CDR3, the DNA is TGTGCCAGCAGTCCTTCAGGGCTTACTGAAGCTTTCTTT. Protein sequence: CASSPSGLTEAFF.

A single count supports this clone. This rearrangement joins TRBV28 to TRBJ1-1; unclear D gene. Germline lookup yields CDR1 MDHEN and CDR2 SYDVKM. Deletions cut 3 bases from V and 6 bases from J, with 8 bases between. The CDR3 totals 12 residues. This CDR3 is CASSFVAAEAFF. Written as DNA, the CDR3 is TGTGCCAGCAGTTTCGTAGCAGCTGAAGCTTTCTTT. The whole variable domain, filled in from reference TRBV28 and TRBJ1-1, reads DVKVTQSSRYLVKRTGEKVFLECVQDMDHENMFWYRQDPGLGLRLIYFSYDVKMKEKGDIPEGYSVSREKKERFSLILESASTNQTSMYLCASSFVAAEAFFGQGTRLTVV.

The rearrangement links TRBV2 to TRBJ2-5; 7 bases agree with TRBD2. Unmatched junction bases numbered 3, after V lost 4 bases and J lost 1 base. This CDR3 spans 14 amino acids. Looked up from germline, CDR1 is SNHLY and CDR2 is FYNNEI. The CDR3 DNA sequence: TGTGCCAGCAGTGTGGCTAGCGGCCAAGAGACCCAGTACTTC. The encoded protein is CASSVASGQETQYF.

The CDR3 DNA reads TGTGCCAGTAGTATCCAGGCCCAATCCTATGGCTACACCTTC. Translation gives CASSIQAQSYGYTF. The chain couples TRBV19 to TRBJ1-2; D is ambiguous. The CDR3 runs to 14 residues. Germline CDR1 reads LNHDA; CDR2 reads SQIVND (reference sequence). V gave up 3 bases and J gave up 4 bases, with 12 bases separating them.

The V gene is TRBV9, the J gene TRBJ2-7; TRBD1 aligns across 8 bases. V lost 1 base to trimming and J lost 4 bases; unmatched junction nucleotides: 7. The CDR3 is 15 amino acids. Germline V lookup: CDR1 SGDLS, CDR2 YYNGEE. The CDR3 region is CASSVSYDRGYEQYF. DNA of the CDR3: TGTGCCAGCAGCGTAAGTTACGACAGGGGTTACGAGCAGTACTTC.

The chain links TRBV28 to TRBJ2-1, with 13 positions matching TRBD2. CDR1 and CDR2 (germline): MDHEN, SYDVKM. This CDR3 contains 17 residues. The trim removed 2 bases at V and 5 bases at J, leaving 6 bases unmatched. CDR3: CASSLGTSGTRNNEQFF. CDR3 nucleotide sequence: TGTGCCAGCAGTTTAGGGACTAGCGGGACTCGGAACAATGAGCAGTTCTTC. The full variable domain, rest sourced from reference TRBV28 and TRBJ2-1, is DVKVTQSSRYLVKRTGEKVFLECVQDMDHENMFWYRQDPGLGLRLIYFSYDVKMKEKGDIPEGYSVSREKKERFSLILESASTNQTSMYLCASSLGTSGTRNNEQFFGPGTRLTVL.

This chain connects TRBV6-5 to TRBJ1-1; tentative D call: TRBD1 (5 bases). Germline V gene sequence: CDR1 MNHEY, CDR2 SVGAGI. The CDR3 totals 14 residues. Trimming pared 2 bases from V and 2 bases from J, leaving 9 bases between. CDR3 nucleotide sequence: TGTGCCAGCAGTTACAGGGGTAGTAACACTGAAGCTTTCTTT. Its protein product is CASSYRGSNTEAFF.

V is TRBV10-3 and J is TRBJ1-4; D is unresolved. Trimming shortened V by 3 bases and J by 6 bases, and 14 bases separated the two germline ends. Germline assignment: CDR1 ENHRY and CDR2 SYGVKD. The CDR3 loop spans 15 amino acids. The CDR3 DNA sequence: TGTGCCATCAGTGACCCCAGAGGGAGGGATGAAAAACTGTTTTTT. Translating it yields CAISDPRGRDEKLFF.

This clone showed up just a few times. The chain joins TRBV19 to TRBJ1-2, with 7 bases that match TRBD1. Germline loops: CDR1 LNHDA, CDR2 SQIVND (reference sequence). With V trimmed by 3 bases and J by 10 bases, 8 bases remained unmatched. The length of the CDR3 is 13 residues. CDR3 bases: TGTGCCAGTAGTATCCAGAAGCAGGGGGACTACACCTTC. This translates into CASSIQKQGDYTF.

The CDR3 DNA reads as TGTGCCAGCAGCTCTCCAGGGATTGGAAACACCATATATTTT. Protein sequence: CASSSPGIGNTIYF. V is TRBV7-9 and J is TRBJ1-3; D is possibly TRBD1 (5 bases). The CDR3 spans 14 residues. The germline V and J ends were trimmed by 4 bases and 3 bases, with 10 bases remaining between them. CDR1 and CDR2 from the germline V gene are SEHNR and FQNEAQ (reference sequence).

The rearrangement joins TRBV11-2 to TRBJ2-7; TRBD1 might be the D (6 bases). CDR1 and CDR2 from the germline V gene are SGHAT and FQNNGV. This CDR3 has 16 amino acids. Trimming took off 0 bases at V and 1 base at J, with 13 bases between the two ends. CDR3 DNA sequence: TGTGCCAGCAGCTTAGATCGGATTCAGGGGTCCTACGAGCAGTACTTC. The encoded protein is CASSLDRIQGSYEQYF.

V is TRBV7-3 and J is TRBJ2-1, with a possible D match to TRBD2 (6 bases). The germline V gene has CDR1 SGHTA and CDR2 FQGTGA. V lost 4 bases, J lost 0 bases, and 16 bases lay in between. CDR3 length: 17 residues. The CDR3 reads CASSSMGGLSSYNEQFF. CDR3 DNA sequence: TGTGCCAGCAGCTCCATGGGAGGACTTAGCTCCTACAATGAGCAGTTCTTC.